Shown below are 16 T cell receptor beta chains from a single sample sequenced in a study of T cell responses to AZD1222 COVID-19 vaccine. Measured with immunoSEQ multiplex PCR; TCRdb has only the in-frame clones, and not every one. The repertoire consists of 130,000 or so clones, with about 89% occurring once and the leading ten covering under 35%. The source was peripheral blood, collected on day 0 of AZD1222 vaccination. The receptor set was obtained from an adult in good health.

The chain employs TRBV7-8 and TRBJ1-6; D unresolved. This CDR3 is built from 15 residues. Germline V gives CDR1 SGHVS, CDR2 FQNEAQ. V lost 5 bases and J lost 8, with 16 bases in between. The chain's CDR3 is CASSITPPGDSPLHF. The CDR3 nucleotides read TGTGCCAGCAGCATAACGCCTCCCGGGGATTCACCCCTCCACTTT.

The J gene is TRBJ2-7, the V gene TRBV5-1; 9 positions match TRBD2. The CDR3 runs to 13 residues. Germline loops: CDR1 SGHRS, CDR2 YFSETQ. Trimming removed 9 bases from V and 2 bases from J; junction bases left unmatched: 6. The CDR3 spells CAICGGGAYEQYF. The DNA for the CDR3 is TGCGCCATCTGCGGGGGGGGCGCCTACGAGCAGTACTTC. Supplemented by reference TRBV5-1 and TRBJ2-7, the full variable domain reads KAGVTQTPRYLIKTRGQQVTLSCSPISGHRSVSWYQQTPGQGLQFLFEYFSETQRNKGNFPGRFSGRQFSNSRSEMNVSTLELGDSALYLCAICGGGAYEQYFGPGTRLTVT.

V and J are TRBV6-5 and TRBJ1-2; weak D call: TRBD1 (6 bases). Per the germline V gene, CDR1 is MNHEY and CDR2 is SVGAGI. V was clipped by 5 bases and J by 7 bases, with 14 bases between them. The CDR3 runs 13 residues. CDR3 nucleotide sequence: TGTGCCAGCAGTCCCGACAGGTTGAGTGGCTACACCTTC. Its protein is CASSPDRLSGYTF.

This chain joins TRBV5-1 and TRBJ2-2; 11 nucleotides match TRBD2. The CDR3 has 15 amino acids. CDR1 is SGHRS, CDR2 YFSETQ, per germline. Germline trimming cut 4 bases from V and 6 bases from J; bases unmatched to any gene: 5. CDR3 in DNA: TGCGCCAGCAGCCGGCTAGCGGGAGGATCCGGGGAGCTGTTTTTT. It yields the protein CASSRLAGGSGELFF.

The V gene is TRBV9, the J gene TRBJ2-5, with 8 bases lining up with TRBD1. The CDR3 totals 15 residues. Germline V gives CDR1 SGDLS, CDR2 YYNGEE. J was trimmed by 5 bases and V by 3 bases; bases with no gene match: 9. Here the CDR3 DNA reads TGTGCCAGCAGCGGGGGACAGGAGGCCGCGGAGACCCAGTACTTC. As protein: CASSGGQEAAETQYF.

This chain joins TRBV4-3 and TRBJ2-7; 9 bases agree with TRBD2. This CDR3 region has 17 residues. Unmatched junction bases numbered 8, after V lost 0 bases and J lost 2 bases. CDR1 is LGHNA, CDR2 YSLEER, per germline. The CDR3 here is CASSQDLKGLATYEQYF. For the CDR3, the DNA is TGCGCCAGCAGCCAAGACCTCAAGGGACTAGCTACCTACGAGCAGTACTTC.

The chain combines TRBV6-5 with TRBJ2-3, with 11 bases lining up with TRBD2. With V trimmed by 7 bases and J by 5 bases, 8 bases remained unmatched. Germline-derived CDR1 and CDR2 are MNHEY and SVGAGI. The CDR3 extends over 15 amino acids. DNA of the CDR3: TGTGCCAGCACCTCACTAGCGGGAGAGGTAGATACGCAGTATTTT. This codes for CASTSLAGEVDTQYF.

Worth noting for this clone: One end of the junction fails to match germline, which may point to a read error. The chain is built from TRBV7-7 and TRBJ2-1; 10 bases agree with TRBD2. Germline V CDR1 and CDR2: SSHAT, FNYEAQ (reference sequence). The CDR3 has 15 amino acids. In nucleotides, the CDR3 is TGTGCTAGCAGCCCTAGCGGGAGCTCCTACAATGAGCAGTTCTTC. Its protein is CASSPSGSSYNEQFF.

This clone was counted only a few times. This chain joins TRBV7-9 and TRBJ1-6, with no clear D. V gave up 1 base and J gave up 6 bases, with 13 bases separating them. Germline-derived CDR1 and CDR2 are SEHNR and FQNEAQ (reference sequence). This CDR3 has 16 amino acids. CDR3 nucleotides: TGTGCCAGCAGCTTAGAAGCTGCAGCGCCTAATTCACCCCTCCACTTT. It is translated as CASSLEAAAPNSPLHF.

The chain carries TRBV7-2 and TRBJ2-5, with unresolved D. Deletions cut 1 base from V and 1 base from J, with 7 bases between. Germline assignment: CDR1 SGHTA and CDR2 FQGNSA. The CDR3 is 14 amino acids. The chain's CDR3 is CASSLGSVQETQYF. The DNA for the CDR3 is TGTGCCAGCAGCTTAGGTTCAGTCCAAGAGACCCAGTACTTC.

The chain is built from TRBV2 and TRBJ1-5; no clear D. V dropped 3 bases and J dropped 2 bases, with 5 bases sitting between them. The CDR3 contains 13 residues. Per germline, CDR1 SNHLY and CDR2 FYNNEI. The CDR3 loop is CASSDYRNQPQHF. CDR3 nucleotides: TGTGCCAGCAGTGACTATCGCAATCAGCCCCAGCATTTT.

This clone was recorded only once. The J gene is TRBJ2-1, the V gene TRBV28; D gene uncertain. The V gene's germline CDR1 is MDHEN and CDR2 SYDVKM. The CDR3 has 11 amino acids. The V and J ends lost 2 bases and 9 bases respectively, with 5 bases between them. The CDR3 DNA reads as TGTGCCAGCAGTTTAATGACTGAGCAGTTCTTC. Translating gives CASSLMTEQFF. The variable domain in full, with the rest retrieved from reference TRBV28 and TRBJ2-1, is DVKVTQSSRYLVKRTGEKVFLECVQDMDHENMFWYRQDPGLGLRLIYFSYDVKMKEKGDIPEGYSVSREKKERFSLILESASTNQTSMYLCASSLMTEQFFGPGTRLTVL.

The gene calls are TRBV4-2 and TRBJ2-7; 8 bases are a match to TRBD2. After removal of 0 bases from V and 7 bases from J, the junction contained 11 bases not matched to a gene. Germline V CDR1 and CDR2: LGHNA, YNFKEQ. CDR3 length equals 16 residues. CDR3 residues: CASSQDRPGGPGEQYF. CDR3 nucleotide sequence: TGTGCCAGCAGCCAAGATCGCCCGGGAGGGCCCGGGGAGCAGTACTTC.

The chain recombines TRBV28 with TRBJ1-3, with 8 positions matching TRBD1. The ends lost 0 bases at V and 4 bases at J; junction bases unmatched: 8. The CDR3 is 17 residues long. From germline, CDR1 is MDHEN and CDR2 SYDVKM. The CDR3 here is CASSLWRTGGAGNTIYF. As DNA, the CDR3 is TGTGCCAGCAGTTTATGGCGAACAGGGGGAGCGGGAAACACCATATATTTT. The full variable domain, with the rest looked up from reference TRBV28 and TRBJ1-3, is DVKVTQSSRYLVKRTGEKVFLECVQDMDHENMFWYRQDPGLGLRLIYFSYDVKMKEKGDIPEGYSVSREKKERFSLILESASTNQTSMYLCASSLWRTGGAGNTIYFGEGSWLTVV.

This clone was seen a single time. The chain couples TRBV5-1 to TRBJ2-2; 7 bases agree with TRBD2. The CDR3 is 17 amino acids. Germline values: CDR1 SGHRS, CDR2 YFSETQ. V was clipped by 4 bases and J by 2 bases; unmatched bases: 11. The DNA for the CDR3 is TGCGCCAGCAGCCCGGGGGGAGGCGGGAGCAACACCGGGGAGCTGTTTTTT. Its translation is CASSPGGGGSNTGELFF.

The chain combines TRBV3-1 (or the pseudogene TRBV3-2) with TRBJ2-7; no clear D. The CDR3 is 13 amino acids. CDR1 and CDR2 from the germline V gene are LGHDT and YNNKEL (reference sequence). The V end lost 4 bases, the J end lost 1 base, and 8 bases lay between the germline ends. CDR3 sequence: CASSLGISYEQYF. Written as DNA, the CDR3 is TGTGCCAGCAGCCTCGGCATATCCTACGAGCAGTACTTC.